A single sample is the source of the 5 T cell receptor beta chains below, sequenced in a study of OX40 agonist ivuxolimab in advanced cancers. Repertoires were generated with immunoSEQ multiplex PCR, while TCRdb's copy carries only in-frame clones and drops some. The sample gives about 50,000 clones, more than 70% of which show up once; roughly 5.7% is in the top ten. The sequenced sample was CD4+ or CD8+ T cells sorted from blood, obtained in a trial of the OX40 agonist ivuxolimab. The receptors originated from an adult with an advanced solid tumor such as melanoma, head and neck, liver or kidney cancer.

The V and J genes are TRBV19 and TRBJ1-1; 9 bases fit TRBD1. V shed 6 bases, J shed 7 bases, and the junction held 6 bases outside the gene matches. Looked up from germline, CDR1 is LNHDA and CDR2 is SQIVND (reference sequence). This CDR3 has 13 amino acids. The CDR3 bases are TGTGCCAGTAGGAGGACAGGGGTTGATGAAGCTTTCTTT. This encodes CASRRTGVDEAFF.

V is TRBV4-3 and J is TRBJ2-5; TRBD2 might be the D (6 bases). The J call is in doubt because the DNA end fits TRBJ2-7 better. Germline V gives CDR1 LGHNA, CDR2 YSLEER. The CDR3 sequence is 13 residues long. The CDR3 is CASSQFLASEQYF. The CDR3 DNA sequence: TGCGCCAGCAGCCAATTCCTAGCGTCCGAGCAGTACTTC.

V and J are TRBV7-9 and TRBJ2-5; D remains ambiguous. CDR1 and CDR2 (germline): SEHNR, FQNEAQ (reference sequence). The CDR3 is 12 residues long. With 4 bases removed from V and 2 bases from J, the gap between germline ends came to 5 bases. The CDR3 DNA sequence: TGTGCCAGCAGCTCCACTCAAGAGACCCAGTACTTC. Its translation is CASSSTQETQYF.

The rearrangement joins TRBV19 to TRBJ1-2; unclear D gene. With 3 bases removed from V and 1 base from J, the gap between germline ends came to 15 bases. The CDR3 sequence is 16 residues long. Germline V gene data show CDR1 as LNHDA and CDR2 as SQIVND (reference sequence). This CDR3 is CASSIVSEEYNYGYTF. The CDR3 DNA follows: TGTGCCAGTAGTATTGTTTCCGAGGAATATAACTATGGCTACACCTTC.

In nucleotides, the CDR3 is TGTGCCAGCAGCTTAGAGTCAGGCAGGGGACCCTACAATGAGCAGTTCTTC. Translation gives CASSLESGRGPYNEQFF. The chain joins TRBV11-3 to TRBJ2-1, with a weak D call TRBD1 (6 bases). This CDR3 spans 17 amino acids. The V end was cut by 0 bases, the J end by 2 bases, with 14 bases between. Germline CDR1 and CDR2: SGHNT and YENEEA.